Below are 8 T cell receptor beta chains sequenced from a single sample in a study of shared clonotypes between healthy human individuals. The method was immunoSEQ multiplex PCR; TCRdb's version includes in-frame clones alone and lacks a portion of them. The sample holds 2 million to 2.5 million clones; 85% to 95% are singletons and the top ten take 0.37%. What was sequenced was naive CD4+ T cells from PBMCs. Subset reported: CD45RA+ positively selected. The receptors stem from a man aged 18 to 29 in good health. Some clones in this sample may be carry-over from other donors' samples.

V usage is TRBV11-3 and J usage is TRBJ2-3; unclear D gene. The CDR3 covers 14 residues. Between the trimmed V and J ends, which lost 0 bases and 1 base, there was a span of 5 bases. Germline lookup yields CDR1 SGHNT and CDR2 YENEEA. The CDR3 DNA sequence: TGTGCCAGCAGCTTAGATGCCGGCACAGATACGCAGTATTTT. Its protein product is CASSLDAGTDTQYF.

This CDR3 reads CASSKVAANSGANVLTF. CDR3 coding DNA: TGTGCCAGCAGCAAGGTGGCAGCGAACTCTGGGGCCAACGTCCTGACTTTC. The chain carries TRBV7-3 and TRBJ2-6; D is undetermined. Germline loops: CDR1 SGHTA, CDR2 FQGTGA. The CDR3 contains 17 residues. Between the trimmed V and J ends, which lost 5 bases and 0 bases, there was a span of 14 bases.

The chain uses TRBV2 and TRBJ2-7, with D uncertain. CDR3 size: 12 residues. Germline V gene sequence: CDR1 SNHLY, CDR2 FYNNEI. V dropped 4 bases and J dropped 9 bases, with 13 bases sitting between them. This CDR3 is CASSVQPVGQYF. The DNA of the CDR3 is TGTGCCAGCAGTGTGCAGCCCGTCGGGCAGTACTTC.

This chain links TRBV28 with TRBJ2-7; D not resolved. Germline CDR1 reads MDHEN; CDR2 reads SYDVKM. This CDR3 is 12 amino acids long. Trimming pared 5 bases from V and 2 bases from J, leaving 7 bases between. The CDR3: CASSTPAYEQYF. The CDR3 region has the DNA TGTGCCAGCAGTACCCCTGCCTACGAGCAGTACTTC.

The CDR3 is CASRGPRLVGGYTF. In nucleotides, the CDR3 is TGTGCCAGCAGGGGGCCCCGACTTGTTGGTGGCTACACCTTC. The chain is built from TRBV28 and TRBJ1-2, with D possibly being TRBD1 (5 bases). The CDR3 spans 14 residues. The V end was cut by 6 bases, the J end by 7 bases, with 18 bases between. Looked up from germline, CDR1 is MDHEN and CDR2 is SYDVKM.

The CDR3 bases are TGTGCCAGCAGCGTAGATGCCTCTCGGGGCTACACCTTC. It is translated as CASSVDASRGYTF. The rearrangement uses TRBV9 and TRBJ1-2; D not resolved. Germline V CDR1 and CDR2: SGDLS, YYNGEE. CDR3 length: 13 amino acids. V was trimmed by 0 bases and J by 8 bases, leaving 11 bases between them.

The chain combines TRBV7-3 with TRBJ1-1; D gene uncertain. The CDR3 sequence is 14 residues long. With 2 bases removed from V and 6 bases from J, the gap between germline ends came to 13 bases. Germline V gives CDR1 SGHTA, CDR2 FQGTGA. As DNA, the CDR3 is TGTGCCAGCAGCTTATCCAGCCGGTCCGCTGAAGCTTTCTTT. Translating it yields CASSLSSRSAEAFF.

This chain uses TRBV7-9 with TRBJ2-5, with 10 nucleotides matching TRBD2. There are 15 residues in the CDR3. The germline gives CDR1 SEHNR, CDR2 FQNEAQ (reference sequence). V dropped 5 bases and J dropped 4; count of bases not matched to a gene: 7. Here the CDR3 reads CASSASGRARETQYF. The DNA for the CDR3 is TGTGCCAGCAGCGCCAGCGGGAGGGCCCGAGAGACCCAGTACTTC.